The 24 T cell receptor beta chains below all came from one sample that was sequenced in a study of blood T cell repertoires in COVID-19. Sequenced by immunoSEQ multiplex PCR; TCRdb stores in-frame clones only, minus some. The data show 200,000 to 250,000 clones, 87% seen once. Sequencing was performed on PBMCs or T cells enriched from blood (not recorded which). These receptors all come from a woman aged 25 to 39 with acute COVID-19.

The V gene is TRBV7-8, the J gene TRBJ1-1; D gene unclear. V was shortened by 2 bases and J by 1 base, with 17 bases between the two germline ends. The CDR3 has 17 residues. In germline, CDR1 is SGHVS, CDR2 FQNEAQ. The chain's CDR3 is CASSLLVRGSTNTEAFF. The CDR3 region has the DNA TGTGCCAGCAGCTTACTCGTGAGAGGCAGTACGAACACTGAAGCTTTCTTT. The entire variable domain, with the rest obtained from reference TRBV7-8 and TRBJ1-1, is as follows: GAGVSQSPRYKVAKRGQDVALRCDPISGHVSLFWYQQALGQGPEFLTYFQNEAQLDKSGLPSDRFFAERPEGSVSTLKIQRTQQEDSAVYLCASSLLVRGSTNTEAFFGQGTRLTVV.

The V and J genes are TRBV5-5 and TRBJ2-7; possibly TRBD1 for D (5 bases). CDR3 length equals 12 residues. Germline V CDR1 and CDR2: SGHKS, YYEKEE (reference sequence). Trimming removed 1 base from V and 6 bases from J, with 8 bases in between. The CDR3 loop reads CASSLIRVEQYF. The CDR3 nucleotides read TGTGCCAGCAGCTTGATCAGGGTCGAGCAGTACTTC.

Note on this clone: Distinct nucleotide sequences in the sample also encode this CDR3. The J gene is TRBJ1-2, the V gene TRBV4-3; the D gene is possibly TRBD1 (5 bases). The CDR3 loop spans 14 amino acids. In germline, CDR1 is LGHNA, CDR2 YSLEER. The V end lost 4 bases, the J end lost 3 bases, and 12 bases lay between the germline ends. This chain's CDR3 is CASSPGQGDYGYTF. CDR3 DNA sequence: TGCGCCAGCAGCCCCGGCCAGGGTGACTATGGCTACACCTTC.

The chain links TRBV7-8 to TRBJ1-2, with D unresolved. Trimming shortened V by 5 bases and J by 4 bases, and 11 bases separated the two germline ends. The length of the CDR3 is 13 residues. Germline V gene data show CDR1 as SGHVS and CDR2 as FQNEAQ. The CDR3 DNA is TGTGCCAGCAGCCCCGTCCTATCCTATGGCTACACCTTC. As protein: CASSPVLSYGYTF.

The rearrangement links TRBV4-1 to TRBJ2-5, with D possibly TRBD2 on 5 matching bases. V lost 0 bases, J lost 1 base, and 15 bases lay in between. Germline V gene lookup returns CDR1 MGHRA and CDR2 YSYEKL. This CDR3 comprises 17 residues. As DNA, the CDR3 is TGCGCCAGCAGCCAAGATGGCACGGCGGGTTCCCAAGAGACCCAGTACTTC. Translated, it gives CASSQDGTAGSQETQYF.

This chain links TRBV6-6 with TRBJ2-7, with 8 bases fitting TRBD2. Germline V gene lookup returns CDR1 MNHNY and CDR2 SVGAGI (reference sequence). V lost 7 bases to trimming and J lost 5 bases; unmatched junction nucleotides: 7. The CDR3 is 13 residues long. The CDR3 loop reads CASKPGGGDEQYF. The CDR3, as DNA: TGTGCCAGCAAGCCGGGAGGGGGTGACGAGCAGTACTTC.

The chain couples TRBV4-1 to TRBJ1-2; D call uncertain. The ends were cut back, 4 bases at V and 4 bases at J, with 13 bases in the middle. The germline gives CDR1 MGHRA, CDR2 YSYEKL. This CDR3 has 14 amino acids. Here the CDR3 DNA reads TGCGCCAGCAGCCCCGGCCCTGAGGGCTATGGCTACACCTTC. Translation gives CASSPGPEGYGYTF.

In regard to this clone: The identical CDR3 is also encoded by other nucleotide sequences in the sample. The J gene is TRBJ2-1, the V gene TRBV4-3, with D perhaps TRBD2 (6 bases). This CDR3 spans 14 amino acids. Trimming stripped 6 bases from V and 4 bases from J, with 13 bases between. Per the germline V gene, CDR1 is LGHNA and CDR2 is YSLEER. The CDR3 protein is CASSPRGAYNEQFF. The CDR3, as DNA: TGCGCCAGCAGTCCGCGCGGGGCGTACAATGAGCAGTTCTTC.

V and J are TRBV7-6 and TRBJ1-2, with D possibly being TRBD1 (6 bases). CDR1 is SGHVS and CDR2 is FNYEAQ in the germline V gene. The CDR3 length is 14 residues. The V and J ends lost 1 base and 7 bases respectively, with 13 bases between them. The DNA for the CDR3 is TGTGCCAGCAGCTTAGGACAGGCCCTGGGTGGCTACACCTTC. Translating it yields CASSLGQALGGYTF.

CDR3 protein: CASSTGRSMYF. The DNA of the CDR3 is TGTGCCAGCAGCACGGGGAGATCTATGTATTTT. The chain recombines TRBV5-4 with TRBJ2-3; D is perhaps TRBD2 (5 bases). The CDR3 is 11 residues long. V was cut by 4 bases and J by 14 bases, with 14 bases left in between. From germline, CDR1 is SGHNT and CDR2 YYREEE (reference sequence).

The chain carries TRBV15 and TRBJ2-5, with a tentative D call TRBD1 (6 bases). Trimming shortened V by 5 bases and J by 2 bases, and 9 bases separated the two germline ends. Germline V gene lookup returns CDR1 LNHNV and CDR2 YYDKDF (reference sequence). CDR3 length: 13 amino acids. CDR3 nucleotide sequence: TGTGCCACCAGCCGGGACATACAAGAGACCCAGTACTTC. The encoded protein is CATSRDIQETQYF.

This clone was seen only a few times. The rearrangement joins TRBV27 to TRBJ2-1; TRBD2 aligns across 8 bases. Germline assignment: CDR1 MNHEY and CDR2 SMNVEV (reference sequence). This CDR3 has 16 residues. Trimming cost V 6 bases and J 9 bases; bases outside gene matches: 16. The CDR3 region is CASSPRGLVDSGEQFF. DNA for the CDR3: TGTGCCAGCAGCCCAAGGGGACTAGTCGACTCCGGTGAGCAGTTCTTC.

V gene TRBV10-1 combines with J gene TRBJ2-3; 14 bases map to TRBD2. The germline V gene has CDR1 WNHNN and CDR2 SYGVQD (reference sequence). J lost 5 bases, V lost 6 bases, and 4 bases had no gene match. The CDR3 runs 15 residues. CDR3 coding DNA: TGCGCCAGCAGCAGGACTAGCGGGGGGTTAGATACGCAGTATTTT. It is translated as CASSRTSGGLDTQYF.

This rearrangement joins TRBV6-6 to TRBJ2-7, with D possibly being TRBD2 (5 bases). The V end lost 5 bases, the J end lost 2 bases, and 10 bases lay between the germline ends. The CDR3 is made up of 13 amino acids. Per the germline V gene, CDR1 is MNHNY and CDR2 is SVGAGI (reference sequence). The CDR3 region has the DNA TGTGCCAGCAGTCTCGGGGAAGCCTACGAGCAGTACTTC. Translation gives CASSLGEAYEQYF.

In DNA form, the CDR3 reads TGTGCCAGCAGCAAAGGGGCCAATTCACCCCTCCACTTT. Protein product: CASSKGANSPLHF. The chain is built from TRBV3-1 (or the pseudogene TRBV3-2) and TRBJ1-6; maybe TRBD1 (5 bases). The CDR3 runs to 13 residues. Deletions cut 5 bases from V and 7 bases from J, with 9 bases between. Germline V gene lookup returns CDR1 LGHDT and CDR2 YNNKEL (reference sequence).

The gene calls are TRBV5-6 and TRBJ1-5; 9 nucleotides align to TRBD1. This CDR3 has 15 residues. Per germline, CDR1 SGHDT and CDR2 YYEEEE. The ends lost 2 bases at V and 6 bases at J; junction bases unmatched: 6. The CDR3 sequence: CASSLTGGRSQPQHF. In nucleotides, the CDR3 is TGTGCCAGCAGCTTAACAGGGGGCAGGAGTCAGCCCCAGCATTTT.

This clone was seen a single time. The chain recombines TRBV7-9 with TRBJ2-6; unclear D gene. V lost 7 bases, J lost 4 bases, and 14 bases lay in between. The CDR3 covers 15 residues. Germline CDR1 and CDR2: SEHNR and FQNEAQ (reference sequence). The CDR3 sequence is CASTPRASGANVLTF. The CDR3 bases are TGTGCCAGCACCCCGCGAGCGTCGGGGGCCAACGTCCTGACTTTC.

The rearrangement uses TRBV29-1 and TRBJ1-1; D not resolved. Trimming shortened V by 6 bases and J by 6 bases, and 11 bases separated the two germline ends. The germline gives CDR1 SQVTM, CDR2 ANQGSEA. This CDR3 is built from 11 residues. CDR3 DNA sequence: TGCAGCGTCGTCCTTTTCGCTGAAGCTTTCTTT. It is translated as CSVVLFAEAFF.

The chain carries TRBV27 and TRBJ1-1, with 8 nucleotides matching TRBD1. Germline values: CDR1 MNHEY, CDR2 SMNVEV (reference sequence). CDR3 length equals 14 residues. Germline trimming cut 3 bases from V and 4 bases from J; bases unmatched to any gene: 4. The CDR3 DNA is TGTGCCAGCAGTTTCAGGGGGCTGGTCACTGAAGCTTTCTTT. Amino acids: CASSFRGLVTEAFF.

The chain links TRBV2 to TRBJ1-2, with a possible D match to TRBD1 (6 bases). Germline CDR1 SNHLY, CDR2 FYNNEI. There are 15 residues in the CDR3. Trimming left V 3 bases short and J 2 bases short, with 13 bases between. CDR3 sequence: CASSEGATVNYGYTF. The CDR3 region has the DNA TGTGCCAGCAGTGAGGGGGCAACAGTAAACTATGGCTACACCTTC.

The chain links TRBV5-6 to TRBJ1-1, with TRBD1 as a possible D gene (5 bases). CDR1 and CDR2 from the germline V gene are SGHDT and YYEEEE. CDR3 length equals 14 residues. The V and J ends lost 2 bases and 3 bases respectively, with 11 bases between them. Written as DNA, the CDR3 is TGTGCCAGCAGCTTTAGGGGATTGTACACTGAAGCTTTCTTT. It translates to CASSFRGLYTEAFF.

The chain has TRBV5-1 and TRBJ2-1; 13 bases fit TRBD2. The J segment lost 6 bases and the V segment lost 4 bases, leaving 4 bases of the junction unmatched. The CDR3 consists of 15 residues. The germline V gene encodes CDR1 SGHRS and CDR2 YFSETQ. This CDR3 reads CASSLGLAGLNEQFF. DNA of the CDR3: TGCGCCAGCAGCCTGGGACTAGCGGGACTCAATGAGCAGTTCTTC.

This clone was counted only a few times. This sequence joins TRBV28 and TRBJ1-5; D gene uncertain. The CDR3 length is 14 residues. Germline V lookup: CDR1 MDHEN, CDR2 SYDVKM. V was clipped by 6 bases and J by 3 bases, with 12 bases between them. CDR3 in amino acids: CASRVSSTNQPQHF. In DNA form, the CDR3 reads TGTGCCAGCAGGGTCAGTAGCACCAATCAGCCCCAGCATTTT.

This clone was detected once. The DNA of the CDR3 is TGCAGCGCCCGGACAGGGGGCAGCAACACCATATATTTT. Amino acid sequence: CSARTGGSNTIYF. The V call is TRBV29-1, the J call TRBJ1-3; TRBD1 matches 11 bases. V lost 7 bases, J lost 7 bases, and 6 bases stayed unmatched. The CDR3 totals 13 residues. Germline V gives CDR1 SQVTM, CDR2 ANQGSEA.